Below are 5 T cell receptor beta chains sequenced from a single sample in a study of blood T cells in healthy people across ages. A second PCR, run for roughly 7 to 11 cycles, used a sample-barcoded 5' primer plus a J-beta primer mix. TCRdb passed the 5' RACE reads through MiXCR, listing each CDR3 protein once. Of hundreds of thousands of distinct CDR3 sequences listed, approximately 30% are singletons. Specimen: blood. The receptors derive from a woman aged 80 or over in good health.

This chain links TRBV7-2 with TRBJ1-2, with a tentative D call TRBD1 (6 bases). Between the trimmed V and J ends, which lost 0 bases and 6 bases, there was a span of 20 bases. This CDR3 region has 17 residues. Germline V gene data show CDR1 as SGHTA and CDR2 as FQGNSA. CDR3 sequence: CASSLAWGGQLLNGYTF. The CDR3 DNA is TGTGCCAGCAGCTTAGCCTGGGGTGGACAGTTGCTTAATGGCTACACCTTC.

In its sample, this clonotype was seen many times. The rearrangement joins TRBV3-1 to TRBJ1-2; D ambiguous. CDR1 is LGHDT, CDR2 YNNKEL, per germline (reference sequence). V was shortened by 4 bases and J by 1 base, with 10 bases between the two germline ends. This CDR3 comprises 14 residues. CDR3: CASSPLRVNYGYTF. The CDR3 DNA follows: TGTGCCAGCAGCCCCTTACGAGTTAACTATGGCTACACCTTC.

This clonotype was found a few times. V and J are TRBV15 and TRBJ1-5; D is undetermined. Germline V gene lookup returns CDR1 LNHNV and CDR2 YYDKDF (reference sequence). Trimming took 5 bases from V and 4 from J, leaving 9 bases between them. CDR3 length: 13 amino acids. CDR3 in DNA: TGTGCCACCAGCCGCCAATTAAATCAGCCCCAGCATTTT. As protein: CATSRQLNQPQHF.

At least ten counts were recorded for this clonotype. V and J are TRBV7-2 and TRBJ2-3; the D is unclear. The CDR3 is 14 amino acids. The V gene lost 5 bases and the J gene lost 2 bases, with 11 bases spanning the gap. Germline values: CDR1 SGHTA, CDR2 FQGNSA. Here the CDR3 reads CASSPPRVTDTQYF. CDR3 in DNA: TGTGCCAGCAGCCCTCCTAGGGTCACAGATACGCAGTATTTT.

The rearrangement links TRBV5-1 to TRBJ2-5, with 8 bases that match TRBD2. This CDR3 is built from 15 residues. The germline CDR1 and CDR2 sequences are SGHRS and YFSETQ. Losses at the gene ends were 0 bases for V and 11 bases for J; bases not matched to a gene: 12. The CDR3: CASSLEAGVYNEQYF. CDR3 in DNA: TGCGCCAGCAGCTTGGAAGCGGGGGTGTACAATGAGCAGTACTTC.